The rows below give T cell receptor beta chains drawn from one sample of a study of cytomegalovirus exposure and HLA in healthy donors. The assay was immunoSEQ multiplex PCR, and TCRdb's table has in-frame clones only and misses some. The profile shows approximately 160,000 clones, 60% to 85% of them singletons. The sequenced sample was PBMCs. The origin of the receptors is a woman between 45 and 65 years old in good health and CMV-seropositive. The CDR3 runs from the conserved cysteine through the conserved F or W. The order of the fields is J gene, clone size, V gene, D gene, CDR3 DNA, CDR3 protein. A D gene is named only where the DNA matches it firmly. Not all rows give a size; the values are once, few, many and, for expanded clones, a class.

TRBJ2-3 | few | TRBV10-3 | NA | TGTGCCATCAGTGAGGGAAGGGGGACAGATACGCAGTATTTT | CAISEGRGTDTQYF
TRBJ1-2 | once | TRBV30 | NA | TGTGCCTGGACCGACAGCGTGAACTATGGCTACACCTTC | CAWTDSVNYGYTF
TRBJ2-1 | once | TRBV18 | TRBD2 | TGTGCCAGCTCACGATCTAGCGGGAGGGCCGTCTATGAGCAGTTCTTC | CASSRSSGRAVYEQFF
TRBJ2-7 | NA | TRBV9 | NA | TGTGCCAGCAGCCCAAGCTTGAGCTCCTACGAGCAGTACTTC | CASSPSLSSYEQYF
TRBJ2-3 | NA | TRBV7-2 | TRBD1 | TGTGCCAGCAGTACAGGGGCCTCTAGCACAGATACGCAGTATTTT | CASSTGASSTDTQYF
TRBJ2-3 | NA | TRBV9 | NA | TGTGCCAGCAGCGCCCCGGGAGTCAATACGCAGTATTTT | CASSAPGVNTQYF
TRBJ1-4 | NA | TRBV16 | NA | TGTGCCAGCAGCCCGGACAGCGCTAATGAAAAACTGTTTTTT | CASSPDSANEKLFF
TRBJ1-1 | once | TRBV5-6 | NA | TGTGCCAGCAGCTTCGGGAGTAGGTCCACTGAAGCTTTCTTT | CASSFGSRSTEAFF
TRBJ2-7 | NA | TRBV5-8 | NA | TGTGCCAGCAGCTCCCGGGGTTCCTACGAGCAGTACTTC | CASSSRGSYEQYF
TRBJ2-1 | NA | TRBV4-3 | TRBD2 | TGCGCCAGCAGCCTATCCTGGACTAGCTACAATGAGCAGTTCTTC | CASSLSWTSYNEQFF
TRBJ2-5 | NA | TRBV5-1 | TRBD1 | TGCGCCAGCAGCACGGGACAGGTTAAAGAGGCCCAGTACTTC | CASSTGQVKEAQYF
TRBJ1-1 | NA | TRBV18 | NA | TGTGCCAGCTCACCCTCGGTTATGGCAGGGCTGCAAAACACTGAAGCTTTCTTT | CASSPSVMAGLQNTEAFF
TRBJ2-1 | NA | TRBV15 | TRBD1 | TGTGCCACCAGCAGGGGACAGGGGTACAATGAGCAGTTCTTC | CATSRGQGYNEQFF
TRBJ1-1 | NA | TRBV6-6 | NA | TGTGCCAGCAGTTACTCCAGGAGTGGACTTGAAGCTTTCTTT | CASSYSRSGLEAFF
TRBJ2-2 | NA | TRBV5-1 | NA | TGCGCCAGCAGCTTGGACGCCCCGGAGACCGGGGAGCTGTTTTTT | CASSLDAPETGELFF
TRBJ2-1 | NA | TRBV7-2 | TRBD2 | TGTGCCAGCAGCTTACTAGCGGGGGGGCCCAGGGAGCAGTTCTTC | CASSLLAGGPREQFF
TRBJ2-2 | NA | TRBV11-3 | TRBD2 | TGTGCCAGCAGCGCCACCCTAGCGGGGGAGCCGAACACCGGGGAGCTGTTTTTT | CASSATLAGEPNTGELFF
TRBJ2-1 | NA | TRBV2 | NA | TGTGCCAGCAGTGCCTACGGCGGGGTCTACAATGAGCAGTTCTTC | CASSAYGGVYNEQFF
TRBJ2-1 | NA | TRBV2 | NA | TGTGCCAGCAGGAGGGACTCGGAGCAGTTCTTC | CASRRDSEQFF
TRBJ1-4 | NA | TRBV4-3 | NA | TGCGCCAGCAGCCAAGATTTCGGAGGAACTAATGAAAAACTGTTTTTT | CASSQDFGGTNEKLFF
TRBJ1-5 | once | TRBV11-2 | NA | TGTGCCAGCAGCTTCAGGGGTTATAGCAATCAGCCCCAGCATTTT | CASSFRGYSNQPQHF